These 19 T cell receptor beta chains were all obtained from the same sample, sequenced in a study of blood T cells in healthy people across ages. Through a sample-barcoded 5' primer and a J-beta primer mix, a second PCR was run for roughly 7 to 11 cycles. TCRdb used MiXCR to reprocess the 5' RACE reads, holding one entry per CDR3 protein. This table holds hundreds of thousands of distinct CDR3 sequences, approximately 30% found once. Sequenced input: blood. These receptors were taken from a woman older than 75 in good health.

The gene calls are TRBV12-3 or TRBV12-4 and TRBJ2-1; D remains unclear. Trimming stripped 1 base from V and 5 bases from J, with 18 bases between. The CDR3 runs to 17 residues. The CDR3 nucleotides are TGTGCCAGCAGTTTAGGTAGGACCGCGGCCCTCGACAATGAGCAGTTCTTC. It translates to CASSLGRTAALDNEQFF.

The chain uses TRBV3-1 and TRBJ2-5; D unresolved. The end of the DNA fits TRBJ2-7 better, so the J call may be wrong. The CDR3 is made up of 12 amino acids. CDR1 is LGHDT and CDR2 is YNNKEL in the germline V gene (reference sequence). The CDR3 nucleotides are TGTGCCAGCAAGGGCCTGACCTACGAGCAGTACTTC. Encoded protein: CASKGLTYEQYF.

In its sample, this clonotype was seen many times. The rearrangement uses TRBV15 and TRBJ2-5; D possibly corresponds to TRBD2 (5 bases). The CDR3 runs to 13 residues. Germline CDR1 LNHNV, CDR2 YYDKDF (reference sequence). V dropped 5 bases and J dropped 2 bases, with 9 bases sitting between them. CDR3 in amino acids: CATSPREQETQYF. CDR3 nucleotide sequence: TGTGCCACCAGCCCACGGGAACAAGAGACCCAGTACTTC.

This clonotype was counted at least ten times. The chain is built from TRBV5-1 and TRBJ2-7; D unresolved. The CDR3 is 13 amino acids. Per the germline V gene, CDR1 is SGHRS and CDR2 is YFSETQ. Trimming cost V 4 bases and J 7 bases, with 15 bases left between them. This CDR3 is CASSKGFKDEQYF. As DNA, the CDR3 is TGCGCCAGCAGCAAAGGTTTTAAGGATGAGCAGTACTTC.

This clonotype occurred many times. The V call is TRBV6-2 or TRBV6-3, the J call TRBJ2-5, with D maybe TRBD1 (5 bases). The V end lost 6 bases, the J end lost 5 bases, and 19 bases lay between the germline ends. Germline lookup yields CDR1 MNHEY and CDR2 SVGEGT. The CDR3 has 15 residues. The CDR3 region has the DNA TGTGCCAGCAGCGCCGTAAAGGGGCCAAGGGAGACCCAGTACTTC. This sequence encodes CASSAVKGPRETQYF.

This clonotype was recorded at least ten times. J is TRBJ2-1 and V is TRBV7-8; possibly TRBD2 for D (5 bases). Germline V lookup: CDR1 SGHVS, CDR2 FQNEAQ. The CDR3 consists of 17 residues. V was clipped by 2 bases and J by 5 bases, with 19 bases between them. CDR3 loop: CASSLNLGVGLDNEQFF. For the CDR3, the DNA is TGTGCCAGCAGCTTAAATCTGGGAGTGGGTCTTGACAATGAGCAGTTCTTC.

This clonotype has ten or more counts. The gene calls are TRBV2 and TRBJ2-3; D tentatively reads TRBD1 or TRBD2 (6 bases each). V dropped 4 bases and J dropped 2 bases, with 13 bases sitting between them. This CDR3 has 15 amino acids. Germline V CDR1 and CDR2: SNHLY, FYNNEI. CDR3 in amino acids: CASSVGGGTTDTQYF. The CDR3 DNA follows: TGTGCCAGCAGTGTTGGAGGGGGGACCACAGATACGCAGTATTTT.

This clonotype was seen repeatedly, ten times or more. The chain combines TRBV20-1 with TRBJ2-1; D is possibly TRBD2 (5 bases). The CDR3 length is 13 residues. In germline, CDR1 is DFQATT, CDR2 SNEGSKA (reference sequence). V lost 5 bases and J lost 12, with 20 bases in between. The CDR3 is CSAPAGLGKGQFF. Written as DNA, the CDR3 is TGCAGTGCTCCAGCTGGACTCGGGAAGGGGCAGTTCTTC.

This clonotype was detected many times. The V gene is TRBV5-8, the J gene TRBJ2-1; maybe TRBD2 (6 bases). CDR3 length: 15 residues. V lost 2 bases and J 6 bases, leaving 15 bases between the germline ends. Germline V gene sequence: CDR1 SGHTS, CDR2 YDEGEE. The CDR3 DNA sequence: TGTGCCAGCAGCTTCGGACCGGGACTTAGCAATGAGCAGTTCTTC. This codes for CASSFGPGLSNEQFF.

This clonotype was observed many times. The chain recombines TRBV10-3 with TRBJ2-3; tentative D call: TRBD1 (5 bases). In germline, CDR1 is ENHRY, CDR2 SYGVKD. This CDR3 comprises 15 residues. Deletions cut 2 bases from V and 2 bases from J, with 11 bases between. CDR3 loop: CAISENKGPTDTQYF. The CDR3 nucleotides read TGTGCCATCAGTGAGAACAAGGGGCCCACAGATACGCAGTATTTT.

This rearrangement joins TRBV6-2 or TRBV6-3 to TRBJ1-5; D is possibly TRBD1 (5 bases). CDR1 is MNHEY and CDR2 is SVGEGT in the germline V gene. The CDR3 has 14 residues. The ends were cut back, 8 bases at V and 4 bases at J, with 15 bases in the middle. The CDR3 spells CASAGPNENQPQHF. CDR3 coding DNA: TGTGCCAGCGCAGGGCCGAATGAGAATCAGCCCCAGCATTTT.

As for this clonotype: A single base separates this from a much larger clone, so it may be a read error. V and J are TRBV7-9 and TRBJ2-7, with D maybe TRBD2 (5 bases). The J call may be incorrect, as the DNA end agrees better with TRBJ2-1. Germline V gives CDR1 SEHNR, CDR2 FQNEAQ (reference sequence). This CDR3 is 15 amino acids long. CDR3 sequence: CASSSDYRFSYEQFF. The CDR3 DNA follows: TGTGCCAGCAGCTCAGACTACCGGTTCTCCTACGAGCAGTTCTTC.

Regarding this clonotype: A clone one base away is much larger, so this may be a read error. The J gene is TRBJ1-4, the V gene TRBV21-1; TRBD1 is taken as the D call from the table, unchecked against the DNA. TRBV21-1 is assigned pseudogene status. There are 14 residues in the CDR3. This CDR3 reads CASRGYRDTEKLLF. In nucleotides, the CDR3 is TGTGCCAGCAGGGGATATCGGGACACAGAAAAACTGTTGTTT.

The chain has TRBV11-2 and TRBJ2-7, with 9 positions matching TRBD2. The CDR3 loop spans 15 amino acids. The V gene end was trimmed by 5 bases and the J gene end by 1 base; junction bases not matched to a gene: 6. Germline CDR1 is SGHAT and CDR2 is FQNNGV. CDR3 nucleotide sequence: TGTGCCAGCAGCGCCCTAGCGGGACTATCCTACGAGCAGTACTTC. Translating gives CASSALAGLSYEQYF.

This clonotype was picked up many times. V usage is TRBV7-2 and J usage is TRBJ2-5, with D hard to call. This CDR3 region has 13 residues. Between the trimmed V and J ends, which lost 0 bases and 5 bases, there was a span of 7 bases. Looked up from germline, CDR1 is SGHTA and CDR2 is FQGNSA. The CDR3 nucleotides read TGTGCCAGCAGCTTAGCCCAGGAGGAGACCCAGTACTTC. Protein product: CASSLAQEETQYF.

As concerns this clonotype: A much larger clone is a single base away; this may be a read error. This chain joins TRBV2 and TRBJ2-1; weak D call: TRBD2 (6 bases). Germline CDR1 reads SNHLY; CDR2 reads FYNNEI. This CDR3 has 14 amino acids. Trimming pared 6 bases from V and 10 bases from J, leaving 19 bases between. The CDR3 is CASREPLSGGEQFF. The CDR3 DNA sequence: TGTGCCAGCAGGGAACCGCTCTCCGGGGGAGAGCAGTTCTTC. The full variable domain, rest sourced from reference TRBV2 and TRBJ2-1, is EPEVTQTPSHQVTQMGQEVILRCVPISNHLYFYWYRQILGQKVEFLVSFYNNEISEKSEIFDDQFSVERPDGSNFTLKIRSTKLEDSAMYFCASREPLSGGEQFFGPGTRLTVL.

The sample holds a few counts of this clonotype. The chain combines TRBV9 with TRBJ2-7, with D uncertain. Judging by the DNA end, TRBJ2-4 fits better; the J call may be wrong. This CDR3 has 13 residues. Germline CDR1 and CDR2: SGDLS and YYNGEE. The CDR3 DNA reads TGTGCCAGCAGCGTAGGTCGGTCGGACATTCAGTACTTC. It specifies CASSVGRSDIQYF.

In this sample, this clonotype turned up a few times. This chain connects TRBV3-1 to TRBJ1-5; D is ambiguous. The CDR3 has 13 amino acids. The ends were cut back, 2 bases at V and 6 bases at J, with 8 bases in the middle. Germline CDR1 LGHDT, CDR2 YNNKEL (reference sequence). CDR3 residues: CASSQLSIQPQHF. The CDR3, as DNA: TGTGCCAGCAGCCAACTTTCGATTCAGCCCCAGCATTTT.

This clonotype was picked up many times. The chain combines TRBV6-2 or TRBV6-3 with TRBJ1-5, with D possibly being TRBD1 (6 bases). The ends were cut back, 6 bases at V and 5 bases at J, with 20 bases in the middle. CDR1 MNHEY and CDR2 SVGEGT come from the germline V gene. This CDR3 comprises 16 residues. The CDR3 region is CASREPDRGGDQPQHF. In nucleotides, the CDR3 is TGTGCCAGCAGAGAGCCGGACAGAGGAGGCGATCAGCCCCAGCATTTT.